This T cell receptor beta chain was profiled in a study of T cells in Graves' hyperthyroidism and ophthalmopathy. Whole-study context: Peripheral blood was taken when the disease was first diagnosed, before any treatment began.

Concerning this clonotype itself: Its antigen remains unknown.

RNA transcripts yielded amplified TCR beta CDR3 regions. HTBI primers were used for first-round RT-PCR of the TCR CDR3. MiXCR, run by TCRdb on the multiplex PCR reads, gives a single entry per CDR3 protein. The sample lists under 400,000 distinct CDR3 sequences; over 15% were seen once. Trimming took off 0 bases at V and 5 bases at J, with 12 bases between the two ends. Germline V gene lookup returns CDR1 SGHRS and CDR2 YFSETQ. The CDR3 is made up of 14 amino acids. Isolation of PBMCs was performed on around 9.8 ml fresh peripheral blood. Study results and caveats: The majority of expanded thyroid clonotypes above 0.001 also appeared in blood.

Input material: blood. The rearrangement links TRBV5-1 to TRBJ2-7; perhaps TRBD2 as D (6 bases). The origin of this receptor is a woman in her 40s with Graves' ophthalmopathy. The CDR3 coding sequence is TGCGCCAGCAGCTTGGAAGCAGCGGGCCACGAGCAGTACTTC. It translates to CASSLEAAGHEQYF. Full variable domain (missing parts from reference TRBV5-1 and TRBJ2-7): KAGVTQTPRYLIKTRGQQVTLSCSPISGHRSVSWYQQTPGQGLQFLFEYFSETQRNKGNFPGRFSGRQFSNSRSEMNVSTLELGDSALYLCASSLEAAGHEQYFGPGTRLTVT.